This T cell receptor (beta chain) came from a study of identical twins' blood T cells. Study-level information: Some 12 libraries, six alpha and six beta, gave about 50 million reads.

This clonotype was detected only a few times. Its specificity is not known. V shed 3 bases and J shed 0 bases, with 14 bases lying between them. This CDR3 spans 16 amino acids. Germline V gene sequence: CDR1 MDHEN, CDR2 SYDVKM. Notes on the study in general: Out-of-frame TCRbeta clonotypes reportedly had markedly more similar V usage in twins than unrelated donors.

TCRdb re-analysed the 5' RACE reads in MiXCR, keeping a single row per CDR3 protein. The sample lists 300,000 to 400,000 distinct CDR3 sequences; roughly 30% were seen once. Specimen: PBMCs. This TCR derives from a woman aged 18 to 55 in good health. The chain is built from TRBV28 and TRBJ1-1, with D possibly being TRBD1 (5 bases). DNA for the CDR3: TGTGCCAGCAGTTTCAACAGGAGACTAATGAACACTGAAGCTTTCTTT. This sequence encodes CASSFNRRLMNTEAFF.